This T cell receptor beta chain was sequenced during a study of T cell changes during pregnancy in multiple sclerosis. Germline V gene lookup returns CDR1 MNHEY and CDR2 SMNVEV (reference sequence). The CDR3 contains 17 residues. Trimming pared 0 bases from V and 5 bases from J, leaving 19 bases between. Profiling relied on immunoSEQ multiplex PCR, and the TCRdb table lists in-frame clones only, not all of them. Here the sample spans around 80,000 clones, around 94% being singletons. Here the sequenced sample was peripheral blood, taken in the second trimester of pregnancy. V is TRBV27 and J is TRBJ1-1; the D is unclear. This TCR was sampled from a female donor in good health, enrolled as a control in a pregnancy study. CDR3 nucleotides: TGTGCCAGCAGTTTATCGATCCCTTTGTTCGAGGGTACTGAAGCTTTCTTT. This codes for CASSLSIPLFEGTEAFF.